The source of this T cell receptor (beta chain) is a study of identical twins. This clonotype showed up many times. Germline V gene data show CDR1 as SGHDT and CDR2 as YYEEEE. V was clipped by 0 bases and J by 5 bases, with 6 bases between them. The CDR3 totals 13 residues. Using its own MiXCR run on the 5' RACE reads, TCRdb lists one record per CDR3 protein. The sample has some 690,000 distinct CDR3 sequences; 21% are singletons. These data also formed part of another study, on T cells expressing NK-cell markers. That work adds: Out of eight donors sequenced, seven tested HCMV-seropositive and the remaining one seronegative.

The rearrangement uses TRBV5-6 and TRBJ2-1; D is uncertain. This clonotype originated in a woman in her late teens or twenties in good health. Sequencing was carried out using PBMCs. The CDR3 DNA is TGTGCCAGCAGCTTGGGACGGGACAATGAGCAGTTCTTC. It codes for CASSLGRDNEQFF. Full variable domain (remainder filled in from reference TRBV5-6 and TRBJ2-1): DAGVTQSPTHLIKTRGQQVTLRCSPKSGHDTVSWYQQALGQGPQFIFQYYEEEERQRGNFPDRFSGHQFPNYSSELNVNALLLGDSALYLCASSLGRDNEQFFGPGTRLTVL.